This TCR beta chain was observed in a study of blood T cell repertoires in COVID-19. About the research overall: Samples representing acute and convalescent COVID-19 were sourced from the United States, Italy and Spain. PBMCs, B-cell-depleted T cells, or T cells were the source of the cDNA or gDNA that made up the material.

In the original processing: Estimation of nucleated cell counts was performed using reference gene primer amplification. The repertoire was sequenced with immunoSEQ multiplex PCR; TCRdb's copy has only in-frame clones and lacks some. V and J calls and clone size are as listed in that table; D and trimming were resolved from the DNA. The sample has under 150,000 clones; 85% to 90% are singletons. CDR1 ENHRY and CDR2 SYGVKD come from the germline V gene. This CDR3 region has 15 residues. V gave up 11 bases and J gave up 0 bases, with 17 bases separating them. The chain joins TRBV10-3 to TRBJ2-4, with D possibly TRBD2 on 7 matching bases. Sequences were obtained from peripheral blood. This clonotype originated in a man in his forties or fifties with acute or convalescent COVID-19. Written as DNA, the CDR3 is TGTGCCCCTGAAGGGGGGGGGAAAGCCAAAAACATTCAGTACTTC. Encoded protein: CAPEGGGKAKNIQYF.